These 10 T cell receptor beta chains originate from one sample sequenced in a study of cytomegalovirus exposure and HLA in healthy donors. The PCR had 60 Vbeta and 13 Jbeta primers. Here immunoSEQ multiplex PCR was the method, and the copy in TCRdb shows in-frame clones only, minus some. The data show about 83,000 clones, 70% to 75% seen once. The specimen sequenced was PBMCs. These receptor sequences come from a man aged 55 to 69 in good health and CMV-seronegative.

This clone has only a few counts. The J gene is TRBJ1-1, the V gene TRBV19; D might be TRBD1 (5 bases). The CDR3 has 15 residues. Germline V gene data show CDR1 as LNHDA and CDR2 as SQIVND (reference sequence). Trimming took 4 bases from V and 0 from J, leaving 12 bases between them. As DNA, the CDR3 is TGTGCCAGTAGTACCAGCGGGACCCTGAACACTGAAGCTTTCTTT. It is translated as CASSTSGTLNTEAFF.

CDR3 in amino acids: CATSRDRQGITEAFF. CDR3 nucleotides: TGTGCCACCAGCAGAGACCGACAGGGTATCACTGAAGCTTTCTTT. This rearrangement joins TRBV15 to TRBJ1-1, with 7 bases identical to TRBD1. The CDR3 totals 15 residues. CDR1 is LNHNV and CDR2 is YYDKDF in the germline V gene (reference sequence). With 0 bases clipped from V and 4 bases from J, the junction kept 5 bases outside the gene matches. The full variable domain, completed using reference TRBV15 and TRBJ1-1, is DAMVIQNPRYQVTQFGKPVTLSCSQTLNHNVMYWYQQKSSQAPKLLFHYYDKDFNNEADTPDNFQSRRPNTSFCFLDIRSPGLGDTAMYLCATSRDRQGITEAFFGQGTRLTVV.

V and J are TRBV2 and TRBJ2-2, with D unresolved. Between the trimmed V and J ends, which lost 0 bases and 3 bases, there was a span of 8 bases. The CDR3 loop spans 15 amino acids. Germline V lookup: CDR1 SNHLY, CDR2 FYNNEI. The CDR3 DNA reads TGTGCCAGCAGTGAAGCGCTTCCGGACACCGGGGAGCTGTTTTTT. Residues: CASSEALPDTGELFF.

This clone was detected only once. The chain combines TRBV13 with TRBJ1-3; D is perhaps TRBD1 (5 bases). This CDR3 is 16 amino acids long. Between the trimmed V and J ends, which lost 2 bases and 0 bases, there was a span of 11 bases. Germline V lookup: CDR1 PRHDT, CDR2 FYEKMQ (reference sequence). The CDR3 DNA follows: TGTGCCAGCAGCTTAAGACAGACTGCCTCTGGAAACACCATATATTTT. It specifies CASSLRQTASGNTIYF. Complete variable domain (other parts from reference TRBV13 and TRBJ1-3): AAGVIQSPRHLIKEKRETATLKCYPIPRHDTVYWYQQGPGQDPQFLISFYEKMQSDKGSIPDRFSAQQFSDYHSELNMSSLELGDSALYFCASSLRQTASGNTIYFGEGSWLTVV.

V and J are TRBV2 and TRBJ2-5; TRBD2 is a possible D gene (6 bases). The CDR3 runs to 14 residues. Germline CDR1 is SNHLY and CDR2 is FYNNEI. V was trimmed by 6 bases and J by 1 base, leaving 12 bases between them. CDR3 coding DNA: TGTGCCAGCAGCGCCGGGACTCTCCAAGAGACCCAGTACTTC. Encoded protein: CASSAGTLQETQYF.

The chain is built from TRBV6-6 and TRBJ2-6; TRBD1 aligns across 8 bases. The J segment lost 0 bases and the V segment lost 10 bases, leaving 8 bases of the junction unmatched. Germline CDR1 reads MNHNY; CDR2 reads SVGAGI (reference sequence). This CDR3 is 16 amino acids long. CDR3 DNA: TGTGCCACCCCCCGGGACAGGAACTCTGGGGCCAACGTCCTGACTTTC. Translation: CATPRDRNSGANVLTF.

The J gene is TRBJ1-1, the V gene TRBV5-1; TRBD1 agrees at 8 bases. The V and J ends lost 4 bases and 1 base, in that order; junction bases with no gene match: 6. The CDR3 is 15 residues long. Germline V gives CDR1 SGHRS, CDR2 YFSETQ. CDR3 residues: CASSPRTGKNTEAFF. The CDR3 nucleotides are TGCGCCAGCAGCCCCCGGACAGGGAAGAACACTGAAGCTTTCTTT.

This clone was seen a few times. This chain uses TRBV19 with TRBJ1-6, with no clear D. CDR1 is LNHDA, CDR2 SQIVND, per germline (reference sequence). Trimming pared 5 bases from V and 12 bases from J, leaving 17 bases between. This CDR3 has 14 residues. CDR3 residues: CASSRRTAREPLHF. The CDR3 region has the DNA TGTGCCAGTAGTCGTAGGACTGCCCGTGAACCCCTCCACTTT.

CDR3 protein: CASSPDDTNTEAFF. The CDR3 nucleotides are TGTGCCAGCAGCCCCGACGACACGAACACTGAAGCTTTCTTT. The chain has TRBV13 and TRBJ1-1; D not certain. This CDR3 is built from 14 residues. Germline loops: CDR1 PRHDT, CDR2 FYEKMQ (reference sequence). Trimming took 5 bases from V and 1 from J, leaving 11 bases between them.

The rearrangement uses TRBV7-2 and TRBJ2-7; D gene unclear. CDR1 and CDR2 from the germline V gene are SGHTA and FQGNSA. Trimming removed 7 bases at V and 0 bases at J, with 10 bases between. The CDR3 extends over 13 amino acids. The DNA for the CDR3 is TGTGCCAGCACCCCTTCCAGCTCCTACGAGCAGTACTTC. This sequence encodes CASTPSSSYEQYF.